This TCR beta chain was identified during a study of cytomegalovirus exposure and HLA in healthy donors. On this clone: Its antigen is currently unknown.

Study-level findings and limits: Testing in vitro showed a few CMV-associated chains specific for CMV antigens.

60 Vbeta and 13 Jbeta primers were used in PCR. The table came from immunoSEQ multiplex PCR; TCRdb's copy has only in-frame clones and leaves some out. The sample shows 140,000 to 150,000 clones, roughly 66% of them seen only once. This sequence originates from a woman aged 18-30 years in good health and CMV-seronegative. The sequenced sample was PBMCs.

CDR3 residues: CASSPGTGQSYGYTF. Written as DNA, the CDR3 is TGCGCCAGCAGCCCCGGGACAGGGCAGAGCTATGGCTACACCTTC. This rearrangement joins TRBV4-3 to TRBJ1-2; 9 bases are a match to TRBD1. This CDR3 has 15 amino acids. V was clipped by 4 bases and J by 4 bases; unmatched bases: 7. Germline V gives CDR1 LGHNA, CDR2 YSLEER.